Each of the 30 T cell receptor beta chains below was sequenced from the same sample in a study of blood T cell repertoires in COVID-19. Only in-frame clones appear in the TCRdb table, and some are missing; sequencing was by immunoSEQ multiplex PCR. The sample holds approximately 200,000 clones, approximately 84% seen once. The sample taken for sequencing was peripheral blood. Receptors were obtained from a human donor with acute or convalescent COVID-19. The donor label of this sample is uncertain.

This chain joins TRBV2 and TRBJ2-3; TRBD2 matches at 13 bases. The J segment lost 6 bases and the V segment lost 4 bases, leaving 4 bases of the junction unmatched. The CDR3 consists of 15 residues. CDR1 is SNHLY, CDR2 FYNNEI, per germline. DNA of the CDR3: TGTGCCAGCAGTGGGACTAGCGGGAGTCGGGATACGCAGTATTTT. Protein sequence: CASSGTSGSRDTQYF.

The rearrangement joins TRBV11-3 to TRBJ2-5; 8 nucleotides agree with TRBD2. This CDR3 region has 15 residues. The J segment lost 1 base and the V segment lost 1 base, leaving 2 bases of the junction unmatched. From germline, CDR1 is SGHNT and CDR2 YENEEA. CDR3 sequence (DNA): TGTGCCAGCAGCTTAGGAGCGGGAGTCCAAGAGACCCAGTACTTC. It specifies CASSLGAGVQETQYF.

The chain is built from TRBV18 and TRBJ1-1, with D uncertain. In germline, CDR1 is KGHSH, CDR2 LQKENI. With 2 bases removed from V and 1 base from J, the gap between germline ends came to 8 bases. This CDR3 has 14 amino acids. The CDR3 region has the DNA TGTGCCAGCTCACCAGCGGCTCAGAACACTGAAGCTTTCTTT. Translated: CASSPAAQNTEAFF.

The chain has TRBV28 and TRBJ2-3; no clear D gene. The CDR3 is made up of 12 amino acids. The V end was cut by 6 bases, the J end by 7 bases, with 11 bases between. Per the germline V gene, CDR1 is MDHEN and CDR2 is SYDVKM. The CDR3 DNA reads TGTGCCAGCAGCCCTCCTGTGTATACGCAGTATTTT. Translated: CASSPPVYTQYF.

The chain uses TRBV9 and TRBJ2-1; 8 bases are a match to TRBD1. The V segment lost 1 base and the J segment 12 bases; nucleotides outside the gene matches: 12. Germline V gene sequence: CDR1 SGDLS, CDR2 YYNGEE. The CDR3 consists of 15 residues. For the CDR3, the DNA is TGTGCCAGCAGCGTATTGCCGCAGGGGGCTGGGGGGCAGTTCTTC. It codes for CASSVLPQGAGGQFF.

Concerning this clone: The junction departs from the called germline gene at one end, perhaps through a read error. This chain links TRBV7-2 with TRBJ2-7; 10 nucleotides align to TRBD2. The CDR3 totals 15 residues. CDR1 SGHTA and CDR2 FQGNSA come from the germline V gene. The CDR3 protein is CASRLAGGFGYEQYF. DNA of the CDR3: TGTGCCAGCAGGTTAGCGGGAGGCTTTGGCTACGAGCAGTACTTC. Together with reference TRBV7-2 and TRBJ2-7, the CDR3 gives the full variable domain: GAGVSQSPSNKVTEKGKDVELRCDPISGHTALYWYRQSLGQGLEFLIYFQGNSAPDKSGLPSDRFSAERTGGSVSTLTIQRTQQEDSAVYLCASRLAGGFGYEQYFGPGTRLTVT.

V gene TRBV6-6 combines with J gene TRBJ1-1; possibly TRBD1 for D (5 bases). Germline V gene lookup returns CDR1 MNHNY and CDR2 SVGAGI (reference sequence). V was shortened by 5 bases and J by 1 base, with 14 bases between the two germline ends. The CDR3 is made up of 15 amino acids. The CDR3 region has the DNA TGTGCCAGCAGTAGGACATCCGGGGGGAACACTGAAGCTTTCTTT. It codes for CASSRTSGGNTEAFF.

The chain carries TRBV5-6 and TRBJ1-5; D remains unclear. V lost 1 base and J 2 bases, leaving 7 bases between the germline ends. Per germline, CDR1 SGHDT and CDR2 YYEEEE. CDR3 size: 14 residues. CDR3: CASSLWERNQPQHF. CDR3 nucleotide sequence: TGTGCCAGCAGCTTGTGGGAGCGCAATCAGCCCCAGCATTTT.

CDR3 in amino acids: CASSPSDRDTYGYTF. The CDR3, as DNA: TGTGCCAGCTCACCATCGGACAGGGACACCTATGGCTACACCTTC. This chain connects TRBV18 to TRBJ1-2; 8 nucleotides agree with TRBD1. V shed 2 bases and J 4 bases; nucleotides not matched to a gene: 6. The germline gives CDR1 KGHSH, CDR2 LQKENI. CDR3 length: 15 amino acids.

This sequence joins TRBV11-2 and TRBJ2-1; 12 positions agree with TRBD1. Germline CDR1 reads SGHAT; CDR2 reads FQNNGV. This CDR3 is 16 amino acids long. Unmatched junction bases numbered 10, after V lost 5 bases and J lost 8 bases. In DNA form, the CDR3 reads TGTGCCAGCAGCCGAGGCATGGGACAGGGGGCTTATGAGCAGTTCTTC. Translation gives CASSRGMGQGAYEQFF.

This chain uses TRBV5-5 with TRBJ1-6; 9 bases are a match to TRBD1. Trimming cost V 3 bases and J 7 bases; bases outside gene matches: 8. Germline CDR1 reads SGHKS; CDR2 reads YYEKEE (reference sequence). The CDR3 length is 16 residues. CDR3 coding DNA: TGTGCCAGCAGCTCAAGAAAACAGGGGGCCAATTCACCCCTCCACTTT. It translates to CASSSRKQGANSPLHF.

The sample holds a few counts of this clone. CDR3 bases: TGTGCCAGCAGCCGGAGGGAGGTAGGCAATGAGCAGTTCTTC. Residues: CASSRREVGNEQFF. The chain is built from TRBV14 and TRBJ2-1; weak D call: TRBD2 (6 bases). The germline gives CDR1 SGHDN, CDR2 FVKESK. CDR3 length equals 14 residues. Deletions cut 4 bases from V and 6 bases from J, with 13 bases between.

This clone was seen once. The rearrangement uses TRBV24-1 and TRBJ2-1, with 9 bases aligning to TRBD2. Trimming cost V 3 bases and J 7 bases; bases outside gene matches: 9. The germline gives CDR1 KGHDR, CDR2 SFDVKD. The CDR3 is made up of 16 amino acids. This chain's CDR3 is CATSDPGAGGGNEQFF. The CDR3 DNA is TGTGCCACCAGTGATCCCGGAGCGGGAGGCGGAAATGAGCAGTTCTTC.

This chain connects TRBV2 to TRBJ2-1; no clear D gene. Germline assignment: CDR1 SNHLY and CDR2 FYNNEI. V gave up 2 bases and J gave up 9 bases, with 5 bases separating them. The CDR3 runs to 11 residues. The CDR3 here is CASSEYFEQFF. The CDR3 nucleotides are TGTGCCAGCAGTGAATATTTTGAGCAGTTCTTC. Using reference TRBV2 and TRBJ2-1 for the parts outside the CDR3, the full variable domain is EPEVTQTPSHQVTQMGQEVILRCVPISNHLYFYWYRQILGQKVEFLVSFYNNEISEKSEIFDDQFSVERPDGSNFTLKIRSTKLEDSAMYFCASSEYFEQFFGPGTRLTVL.

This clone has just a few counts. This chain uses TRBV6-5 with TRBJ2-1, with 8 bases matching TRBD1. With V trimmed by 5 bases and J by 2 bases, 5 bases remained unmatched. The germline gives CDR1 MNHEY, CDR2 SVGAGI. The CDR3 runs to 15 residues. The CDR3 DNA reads TGTGCCAGCAGTCATGACAGGGGCCCCTACAATGAGCAGTTCTTC. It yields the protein CASSHDRGPYNEQFF.

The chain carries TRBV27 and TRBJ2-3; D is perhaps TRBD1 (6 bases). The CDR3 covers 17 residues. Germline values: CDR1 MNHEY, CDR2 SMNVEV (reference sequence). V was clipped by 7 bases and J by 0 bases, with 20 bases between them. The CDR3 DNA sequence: TGTGCCAGCAACCCGTGGGGGCGAGGCCTCAGCACAGATACGCAGTATTTT. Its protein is CASNPWGRGLSTDTQYF.

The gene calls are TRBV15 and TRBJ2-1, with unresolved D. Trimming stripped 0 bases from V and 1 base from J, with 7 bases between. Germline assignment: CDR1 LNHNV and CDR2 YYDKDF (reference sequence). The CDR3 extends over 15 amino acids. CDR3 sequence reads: CATSRDRQSYNEQFF. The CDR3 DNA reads TGTGCCACCAGCAGAGACAGGCAATCCTACAATGAGCAGTTCTTC. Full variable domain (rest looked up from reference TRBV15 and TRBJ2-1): DAMVIQNPRYQVTQFGKPVTLSCSQTLNHNVMYWYQQKSSQAPKLLFHYYDKDFNNEADTPDNFQSRRPNTSFCFLDIRSPGLGDTAMYLCATSRDRQSYNEQFFGPGTRLTVL.

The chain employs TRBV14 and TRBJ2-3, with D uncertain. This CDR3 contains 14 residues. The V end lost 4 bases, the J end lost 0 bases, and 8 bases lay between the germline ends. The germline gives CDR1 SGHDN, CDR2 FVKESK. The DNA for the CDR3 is TGTGCCAGCAGCCCTCTTCTGAGCACAGATACGCAGTATTTT. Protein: CASSPLLSTDTQYF.

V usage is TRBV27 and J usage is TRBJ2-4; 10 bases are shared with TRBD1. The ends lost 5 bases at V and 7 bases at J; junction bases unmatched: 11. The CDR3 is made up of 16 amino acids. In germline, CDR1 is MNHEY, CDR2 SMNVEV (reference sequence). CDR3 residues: CASSPRDRGIGNIQYF. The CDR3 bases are TGTGCCAGCAGTCCTAGGGACAGGGGCATAGGTAACATTCAGTACTTC.

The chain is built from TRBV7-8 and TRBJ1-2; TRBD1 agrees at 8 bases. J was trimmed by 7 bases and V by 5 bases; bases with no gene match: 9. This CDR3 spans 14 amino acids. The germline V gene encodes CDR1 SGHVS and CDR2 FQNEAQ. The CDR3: CASSPSGGAVGYTF. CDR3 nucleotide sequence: TGTGCCAGCAGCCCCTCAGGGGGCGCGGTTGGCTACACCTTC.

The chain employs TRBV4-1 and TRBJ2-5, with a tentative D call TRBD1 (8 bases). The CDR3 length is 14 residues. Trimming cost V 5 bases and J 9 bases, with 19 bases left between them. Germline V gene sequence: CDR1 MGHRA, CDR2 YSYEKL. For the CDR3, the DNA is TGCGCCAGCAGCGAGGACAGGGCCCGGGGGGCCCAGTACTTC. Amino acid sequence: CASSEDRARGAQYF.

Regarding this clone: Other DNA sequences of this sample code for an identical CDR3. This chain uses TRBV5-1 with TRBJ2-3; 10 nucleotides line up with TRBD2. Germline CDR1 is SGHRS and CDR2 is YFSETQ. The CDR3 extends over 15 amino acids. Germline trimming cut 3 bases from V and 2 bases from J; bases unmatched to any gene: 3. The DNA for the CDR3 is TGCGCCAGCAGCTGGGGGACTAGCGACACAGATACGCAGTATTTT. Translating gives CASSWGTSDTDTQYF. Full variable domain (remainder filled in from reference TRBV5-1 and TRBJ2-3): KAGVTQTPRYLIKTRGQQVTLSCSPISGHRSVSWYQQTPGQGLQFLFEYFSETQRNKGNFPGRFSGRQFSNSRSEMNVSTLELGDSALYLCASSWGTSDTDTQYFGPGTRLTVL.

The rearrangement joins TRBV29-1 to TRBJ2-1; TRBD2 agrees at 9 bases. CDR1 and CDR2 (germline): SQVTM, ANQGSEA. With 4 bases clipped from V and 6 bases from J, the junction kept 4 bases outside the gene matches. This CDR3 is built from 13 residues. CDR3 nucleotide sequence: TGCAGCGTTGGTGTGCGGGAGGGCAATGAGCAGTTCTTC. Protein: CSVGVREGNEQFF.

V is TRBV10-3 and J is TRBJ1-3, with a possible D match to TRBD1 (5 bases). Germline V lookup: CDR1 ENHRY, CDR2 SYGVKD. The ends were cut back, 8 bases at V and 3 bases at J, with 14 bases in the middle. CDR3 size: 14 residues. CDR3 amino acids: CAIGDAGHGNTIYF. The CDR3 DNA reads TGTGCCATCGGCGACGCAGGGCATGGAAACACCATATATTTT.

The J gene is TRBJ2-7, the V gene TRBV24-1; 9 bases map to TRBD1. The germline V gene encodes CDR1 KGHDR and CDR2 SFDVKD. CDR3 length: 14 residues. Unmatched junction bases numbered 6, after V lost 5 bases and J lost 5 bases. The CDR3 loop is CATSGGTGNNEQYF. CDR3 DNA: TGTGCCACCAGTGGGGGGACAGGGAACAACGAGCAGTACTTC.

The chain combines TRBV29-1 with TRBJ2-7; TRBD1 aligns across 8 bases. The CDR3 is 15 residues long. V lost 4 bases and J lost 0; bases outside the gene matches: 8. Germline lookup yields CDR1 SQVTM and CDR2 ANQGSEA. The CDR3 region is CSVVSRRGLSYEQYF. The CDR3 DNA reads TGCAGCGTTGTCTCGCGCAGGGGGCTCTCCTACGAGCAGTACTTC.

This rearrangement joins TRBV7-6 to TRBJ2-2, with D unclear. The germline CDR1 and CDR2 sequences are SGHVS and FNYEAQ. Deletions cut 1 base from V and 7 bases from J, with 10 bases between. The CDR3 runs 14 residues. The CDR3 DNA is TGTGCCAGCAGCTTAGATGCGGTAGGCGGGGAGCTGTTTTTT. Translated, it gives CASSLDAVGGELFF.

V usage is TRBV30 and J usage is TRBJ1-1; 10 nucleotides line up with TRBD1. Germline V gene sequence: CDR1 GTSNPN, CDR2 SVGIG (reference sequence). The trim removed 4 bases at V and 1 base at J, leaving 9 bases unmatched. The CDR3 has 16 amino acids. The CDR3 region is CAWIPLGTGENTEAFF. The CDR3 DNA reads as TGTGCCTGGATCCCTCTAGGGACAGGGGAGAACACTGAAGCTTTCTTT.

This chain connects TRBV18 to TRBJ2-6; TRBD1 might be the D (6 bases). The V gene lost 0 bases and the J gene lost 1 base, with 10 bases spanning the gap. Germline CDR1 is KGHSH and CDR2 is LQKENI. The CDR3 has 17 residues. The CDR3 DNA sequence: TGTGCCAGCTCACCACCGACAGGAACTTCTGGGGCCAACGTCCTGACTTTC. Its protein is CASSPPTGTSGANVLTF.

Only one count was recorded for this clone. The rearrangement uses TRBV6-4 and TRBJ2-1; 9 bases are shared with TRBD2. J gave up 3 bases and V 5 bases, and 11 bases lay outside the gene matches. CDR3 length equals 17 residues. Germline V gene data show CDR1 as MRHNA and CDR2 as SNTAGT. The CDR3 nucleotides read TGTGCCAGCAGTCATAGCGTGGCGGGAGGGCTCTACAATGAGCAGTTCTTC. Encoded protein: CASSHSVAGGLYNEQFF.